What follows are 29 T cell receptor beta chains derived from one specimen sequenced in a study of blood T cells in healthy people across ages. A second PCR of roughly 7 to 11 cycles used a sample-barcoded 5' primer and a J-beta primer mix. One entry per CDR3 protein results from TCRdb running MiXCR on the 5' RACE reads. The sample has some 1.4 million distinct CDR3 sequences, roughly 40% seen once. Sequenced input: blood. The receptors stem from a woman between 18 and 29 years old in good health.

The chain couples TRBV9 to TRBJ1-2; unclear D gene. Looked up from germline, CDR1 is SGDLS and CDR2 is YYNGEE. V shed 0 bases and J shed 1 base, with 10 bases lying between them. The CDR3 spans 15 residues. The CDR3 bases are TGTGCCAGCAGCGTAGCTTTTGGCAATAACTATGGCTACACCTTC. The encoded protein is CASSVAFGNNYGYTF. The whole variable domain, remainder taken from reference TRBV9 and TRBJ1-2, is DSGVTQTPKHLITATGQRVTLRCSPRSGDLSVYWYQQSLDQGLQFLIQYYNGEERAKGNILERFSAQQFPDLHSELNLSSLELGDSALYFCASSVAFGNNYGYTFGSGTRLTVV.

The V gene is TRBV28, the J gene TRBJ2-5; TRBD2 aligns across 12 bases. Trimming took 6 bases from V and 0 from J; bases not matched to a gene: 5. The germline CDR1 and CDR2 sequences are MDHEN and SYDVKM. The CDR3 contains 16 residues. The CDR3 loop reads CASRSSGGGYQETQYF. CDR3 DNA sequence: TGTGCCAGCAGATCTAGCGGGGGGGGGTACCAAGAGACCCAGTACTTC.

This clonotype has only a few counts. V and J are TRBV7-9 and TRBJ2-5, with no clear D. The CDR3 runs to 13 residues. Germline lookup yields CDR1 SEHNR and CDR2 FQNEAQ (reference sequence). The V and J ends lost 3 bases and 5 bases respectively, with 10 bases between them. The CDR3 loop reads CASSLQSTETQYF. The CDR3 region has the DNA TGTGCCAGCAGCTTGCAGTCGACGGAGACCCAGTACTTC.

The chain is built from TRBV2 and TRBJ2-1, with 7 bases that match TRBD2. The germline V gene has CDR1 SNHLY and CDR2 FYNNEI. Germline trimming cut 9 bases from V and 3 bases from J; bases unmatched to any gene: 5. The CDR3 sequence is 13 residues long. CDR3 region: CASGAGDYNEQFF. Here the CDR3 DNA reads TGTGCCAGTGGGGCGGGGGACTACAATGAGCAGTTCTTC.

Regarding this clonotype: A read error may account for a junction end that differs from germline. The chain uses TRBV5-6 and TRBJ2-5; no definite D call. Germline V lookup: CDR1 SGHDT, CDR2 YYEEEE. This CDR3 is built from 14 residues. The CDR3 is CASSLAQYQEAQYF. CDR3 bases: TGTGCCAGCAGCTTGGCACAGTACCAAGAGGCCCAGTACTTC.

The rearrangement joins TRBV20-1 to TRBJ2-5, with 7 positions matching TRBD2. Trimming removed 3 bases from V and 11 bases from J; junction bases left unmatched: 21. The CDR3 is 16 residues long. From germline, CDR1 is DFQATT and CDR2 SNEGSKA (reference sequence). Written as DNA, the CDR3 is TGCAGTGCTAGTAAGATGGGGGAGGGCTTGTACAATGAGCAGTACTTC. Protein product: CSASKMGEGLYNEQYF.

This chain joins TRBV20-1 and TRBJ2-3; 15 positions agree with TRBD2. This CDR3 is 15 amino acids long. Trimming cost V 6 bases and J 5 bases; bases outside gene matches: 6. Germline V gives CDR1 DFQATT, CDR2 SNEGSKA (reference sequence). The CDR3 here is CSADGTSGGIDTQYF. In DNA form, the CDR3 reads TGCAGTGCGGATGGGACTAGCGGGGGGATAGATACGCAGTATTTT.

The chain is built from TRBV28 and TRBJ2-5, with 8 bases identical to TRBD2. The length of the CDR3 is 16 residues. From germline, CDR1 is MDHEN and CDR2 SYDVKM. Trimming at V came to 4 bases and at J to 11 bases, leaving 18 bases not matched to a gene. The CDR3 spells CASSSLRGGRSNEQYF. In DNA, the CDR3 is TGTGCCAGCAGTTCCCTCCGGGGGGGCCGGTCCAATGAGCAGTACTTC.

The genes are TRBV7-2 and TRBJ1-2; D uncertain. V was pared by 5 bases and J by 8 bases, with 15 bases between. The germline gives CDR1 SGHTA, CDR2 FQGNSA. The CDR3 consists of 13 residues. The CDR3 DNA reads as TGTGCCAGCAGCGTAGGGCCGCTGGAAGGCTACACCTTC. It encodes CASSVGPLEGYTF.

V is TRBV28 and J is TRBJ1-5; D is undetermined. Trimming shortened V by 3 bases and J by 6 bases, and 6 bases separated the two germline ends. The germline gives CDR1 MDHEN, CDR2 SYDVKM. There are 12 residues in the CDR3. CDR3 DNA: TGTGCCAGCAGTTTGGAGTTTCAGCCCCAGCATTTT. Protein product: CASSLEFQPQHF. The full variable domain, its missing parts supplied by reference TRBV28 and TRBJ1-5, is DVKVTQSSRYLVKRTGEKVFLECVQDMDHENMFWYRQDPGLGLRLIYFSYDVKMKEKGDIPEGYSVSREKKERFSLILESASTNQTSMYLCASSLEFQPQHFGDGTRLSIL.

The chain has TRBV20-1 and TRBJ2-5; TRBD1 matches 7 bases. The CDR3 sequence is 15 residues long. Germline V gene sequence: CDR1 DFQATT, CDR2 SNEGSKA (reference sequence). V shed 6 bases and J 2 bases; nucleotides not matched to a gene: 12. CDR3 amino acids: CSAPKGTDYQETQYF. The CDR3, as DNA: TGCAGTGCCCCGAAGGGGACAGACTATCAAGAGACCCAGTACTTC.

The rearrangement joins TRBV28 to TRBJ1-1, with no clear D. Germline-derived CDR1 and CDR2 are MDHEN and SYDVKM. Between the trimmed V and J ends, which lost 2 bases and 6 bases, there was a span of 10 bases. The CDR3 spans 13 residues. The chain's CDR3 is CASSLGEASEAFF. In DNA, the CDR3 is TGTGCCAGCAGTTTAGGAGAAGCTTCTGAAGCTTTCTTT.

This clonotype was counted a few times. This chain links TRBV27 with TRBJ2-1; D is uncertain. Trimming shortened V by 3 bases and J by 0 bases, and 12 bases separated the two germline ends. From germline, CDR1 is MNHEY and CDR2 SMNVEV (reference sequence). The CDR3 sequence is 16 residues long. CDR3 DNA: TGTGCCAGCAGTTTTACGGCTGTGAGCTCCTACAATGAGCAGTTCTTC. Translating it yields CASSFTAVSSYNEQFF.

This clonotype was observed a handful of times. V and J are TRBV20-1 and TRBJ1-6, with D perhaps matching TRBD1 (5 bases). CDR1 and CDR2 (germline): DFQATT, SNEGSKA (reference sequence). Trimming took off 6 bases at V and 5 bases at J, with 14 bases between the two ends. The CDR3 length is 14 residues. The CDR3, as DNA: TGCAGTGCCGTACCCGGGACGGATAATTCACCCCTCCACTTT. Translation: CSAVPGTDNSPLHF.

This clonotype was seen once. V is TRBV18 and J is TRBJ1-1; TRBD1 matches at 10 bases. The CDR3 contains 18 residues. CDR1 KGHSH and CDR2 LQKENI come from the germline V gene. Trimming cost V 0 bases and J 5 bases; bases outside gene matches: 12. CDR3 bases: TGTGCCAGCTCACCACCGGGGACAGGGGTACGTGGGGGGACTGAAGCTTTCTTT. As protein: CASSPPGTGVRGGTEAFF.

The V gene is TRBV2, the J gene TRBJ2-1, with D unclear. Trimming pared 8 bases from V and 6 bases from J, leaving 17 bases between. This CDR3 contains 14 residues. The V gene's germline CDR1 is SNHLY and CDR2 FYNNEI. The CDR3 DNA is TGTGCCAGCTTAATGGTCATCCTCGCCAATGAGCAGTTCTTC. Protein sequence: CASLMVILANEQFF.

V usage is TRBV7-9 and J usage is TRBJ1-4; D gene unclear. The V gene lost 4 bases and the J gene lost 8 bases, with 8 bases spanning the gap. Germline CDR1 and CDR2: SEHNR and FQNEAQ (reference sequence). The CDR3 has 12 amino acids. The CDR3 coding sequence is TGTGCCAGCAGCTCCCAGGAGGAAAAACTGTTTTTT. This codes for CASSSQEEKLFF.

V is TRBV29-1 and J is TRBJ2-1; D is possibly TRBD2 (5 bases). Deletions cut 4 bases from V and 1 base from J, with 8 bases between. CDR1 is SQVTM, CDR2 ANQGSEA, per germline. The CDR3 spans 13 residues. CDR3 DNA: TGCAGCGTTGTGAGGGAATCCTACAATGAGCAGTTCTTC. Protein product: CSVVRESYNEQFF.

This clonotype was seen a handful of times. This chain joins TRBV20-1 and TRBJ2-5; tentatively, D is TRBD2 (5 bases). V gave up 3 bases and J gave up 2 bases, with 16 bases separating them. Germline V gene data show CDR1 as DFQATT and CDR2 as SNEGSKA (reference sequence). The CDR3 runs to 15 residues. The CDR3 bases are TGCAGTGCTAGGGGTTCCGGGGAAGGACAAGAGACCCAGTACTTC. Protein sequence: CSARGSGEGQETQYF.

In regard to this clonotype: This may be a read error, as it is one base from a much larger clone. V and J are TRBV5-1 and TRBJ2-7; the match to TRBD2 covers 7 bases. Per the germline V gene, CDR1 is SGHRS and CDR2 is YFSETQ. This CDR3 comprises 17 residues. CDR3 DNA: TGCGCCGGCAGCTGGGATAATACAGCGGGATACTCCTACGAGCAGTACTTC. As protein: CAGSWDNTAGYSYEQYF.

The chain combines TRBV3-1 with TRBJ1-2, with D possibly TRBD1 on 5 matching bases. The germline V gene encodes CDR1 LGHDT and CDR2 YNNKEL (reference sequence). V lost 0 bases and J lost 8, with 10 bases in between. The CDR3 consists of 13 residues. The chain's CDR3 is CASSQERGRGYTF. The CDR3 coding sequence is TGTGCCAGCAGCCAAGAAAGGGGACGGGGCTACACCTTC.

This clonotype was counted a few times. This chain connects TRBV5-1 to TRBJ2-5; D is ambiguous. Germline CDR1 is SGHRS and CDR2 is YFSETQ. Trimming took off 4 bases at V and 1 base at J, with 11 bases between the two ends. CDR3 size: 14 residues. CDR3 sequence reads: CASSPGRSQETQYF. The CDR3 region has the DNA TGCGCCAGCAGCCCTGGACGGTCCCAAGAGACCCAGTACTTC. Supplemented by reference TRBV5-1 and TRBJ2-5, the full variable domain reads KAGVTQTPRYLIKTRGQQVTLSCSPISGHRSVSWYQQTPGQGLQFLFEYFSETQRNKGNFPGRFSGRQFSNSRSEMNVSTLELGDSALYLCASSPGRSQETQYFGPGTRLLVL.

This clonotype was counted a few times. This chain joins TRBV29-1 and TRBJ1-2; D not resolved. With 6 bases removed from V and 4 bases from J, the gap between germline ends came to 9 bases. Germline V lookup: CDR1 SQVTM, CDR2 ANQGSEA. There are 11 residues in the CDR3. The CDR3 bases are TGCAGCGTAGGTAGTTTCTATGGCTACACCTTC. Translation: CSVGSFYGYTF. Supplemented by reference TRBV29-1 and TRBJ1-2, the full variable domain reads SAVISQKPSRDICQRGTSLTIQCQVDSQVTMMFWYRQQPGQSLTLIATANQGSEATYESGFVIDKFPISRPNLTFSTLTVSNMSPEDSSIYLCSVGSFYGYTFGSGTRLTVV.

This chain uses TRBV28 with TRBJ2-5; 9 bases match TRBD2. V was clipped by 10 bases and J by 3 bases; unmatched bases: 12. This CDR3 has 15 amino acids. Per the germline V gene, CDR1 is MDHEN and CDR2 is SYDVKM. DNA of the CDR3: TGTGCCACCCTCCGGGGGCTAGCGGGGAAAGAGACCCAGTACTTC. It encodes CATLRGLAGKETQYF.

Only a few counts were recorded for this clonotype. The chain recombines TRBV12-3 or TRBV12-4 with TRBJ2-7; TRBD1 matches 7 bases. The CDR3 length is 14 residues. Trimming at V came to 6 bases and at J to 2 bases, leaving 7 bases not matched to a gene. The CDR3 reads CASRTGQNPYEQYF. Here the CDR3 DNA reads TGTGCCAGCAGAACGGGACAGAATCCCTACGAGCAGTACTTC.

The V call is TRBV20-1, the J call TRBJ1-1; TRBD1 might be the D (5 bases). There are 12 residues in the CDR3. V was trimmed by 0 bases and J by 8 bases, leaving 10 bases between them. The germline V gene has CDR1 DFQATT and CDR2 SNEGSKA (reference sequence). In DNA form, the CDR3 reads TGCAGTGCTAGAGAAGGGGACGGAGAAGCTTTCTTT. This encodes CSAREGDGEAFF.

Notes on this clonotype: At one end the junction does not follow the germline gene, possibly because of a read error. V and J are TRBV3-1 and TRBJ1-5; 8 nucleotides line up with TRBD1. Per germline, CDR1 LGHDT and CDR2 YNNKEL (reference sequence). The CDR3 is 16 amino acids. For the CDR3, the DNA is TGTGCCTGCAGCCTGCAGGGGGCTGGGAGCAATCAGCCCCAGCATTTT. Its translation is CACSLQGAGSNQPQHF.

The V and J genes are TRBV5-5 and TRBJ1-2; D perhaps matches TRBD1 (5 bases). CDR1 and CDR2 (germline): SGHKS, YYEKEE (reference sequence). The CDR3 covers 14 residues. The ends were cut back, 4 bases at V and 6 bases at J, with 16 bases in the middle. CDR3 DNA: TGTGCCAGCAGCGAACTACCCCGGGGGGATGGCTACACCTTC. Translating gives CASSELPRGDGYTF.

The chain carries TRBV6-1 and TRBJ2-7; D remains ambiguous. This CDR3 comprises 14 residues. The germline CDR1 and CDR2 sequences are MNHNS and SASEGT. V was trimmed by 7 bases and J by 0 bases, leaving 13 bases between them. The CDR3 bases are TGTGCCAGCAATAGGATGACGGGCTCCTACGAGCAGTACTTC. Encoded protein: CASNRMTGSYEQYF.